What follows are 10 T cell receptor beta chains derived from one specimen sequenced in a study of T cells in Graves' hyperthyroidism and ophthalmopathy. The source material, RNA transcripts, was used to amplify TCR beta CDR3 regions. The primer set for the first-round RT-PCR of the TCR CDR3 was HTBI. Using its own MiXCR run on the multiplex PCR reads, TCRdb lists one record per CDR3 protein. The data contain 640,000 or so distinct CDR3 sequences, about 15% of them singletons. Specimen: blood. Receptors originate from a woman aged 40 to 55 with Graves' ophthalmopathy.

This chain uses TRBV11-1 with TRBJ2-7; weak D call: TRBD2 (5 bases). The V end lost 5 bases, the J end lost 2 bases, and 19 bases lay between the germline ends. The germline CDR1 and CDR2 sequences are SGHAT and FQDESV (reference sequence). This CDR3 spans 16 amino acids. The CDR3 here is CASSGNVGRGTYEQYF. DNA of the CDR3: TGTGCCAGCAGCGGTAACGTTGGGCGAGGGACCTACGAGCAGTACTTC.

The table lists this clonotype with many counts. The chain couples TRBV12-3 or TRBV12-4 to TRBJ2-3; D may be TRBD1 or TRBD2 (5 bases each). This CDR3 region has 13 residues. V was trimmed by 7 bases and J by 4 bases, leaving 12 bases between them. CDR3 sequence reads: CASTLRGSDTQYF. In DNA form, the CDR3 reads TGTGCCAGCACCTTGAGGGGTTCAGATACGCAGTATTTT.

This clonotype was counted at least ten times. This chain links TRBV20-1 with TRBJ2-7, with 8 bases identical to TRBD2. The CDR3 contains 13 residues. V lost 3 bases and J lost 3; bases outside the gene matches: 4. CDR1 and CDR2 (germline): DFQATT, SNEGSKA (reference sequence). In DNA, the CDR3 is TGCAGTGCTAGCTCTAGCGGGTTCTACGAGCAGTACTTC. The encoded protein is CSASSSGFYEQYF.

This clonotype appeared many times. This chain uses TRBV6-1 with TRBJ1-5, with D possibly matching TRBD1 (5 bases). Trimming pared 7 bases from V and 0 bases from J, leaving 13 bases between. CDR1 MNHNS and CDR2 SASEGT come from the germline V gene. The CDR3 consists of 15 residues. As DNA, the CDR3 is TGTGCCAGCACCCCCCGACAGTATAGCAATCAGCCCCAGCATTTT. Its protein is CASTPRQYSNQPQHF.

This clonotype was seen at least ten times. This chain connects TRBV12-5 to TRBJ2-5; 12 bases match TRBD2. Germline CDR1 LGHNT, CDR2 FRNRAP. With 5 bases clipped from V and 5 bases from J, the junction kept 9 bases outside the gene matches. The CDR3 runs to 16 residues. CDR3 loop: CASGPLLAGGEETQYF. The CDR3 DNA follows: TGTGCTAGTGGTCCCTTACTAGCGGGAGGCGAGGAGACCCAGTACTTC.

The gene calls are TRBV3-1 and TRBJ2-5; D is unclear. CDR3 length equals 16 residues. The germline V gene has CDR1 LGHDT and CDR2 YNNKEL (reference sequence). V was clipped by 2 bases and J by 2 bases, with 15 bases between them. CDR3 residues: CASSQRSWQKQETQYF. Here the CDR3 DNA reads TGTGCCAGCAGCCAAAGATCGTGGCAGAAGCAAGAGACCCAGTACTTC.

This clonotype was picked up many times. The gene calls are TRBV28 and TRBJ1-5; 7 positions match TRBD1. Losses at the gene ends were 4 bases for V and 0 bases for J; bases not matched to a gene: 9. The length of the CDR3 is 17 residues. Per the germline V gene, CDR1 is MDHEN and CDR2 is SYDVKM. CDR3 nucleotides: TGTGCCAGCAGTTCCCCAGGGGGAGAATATAGCAATCAGCCCCAGCATTTT. Translation: CASSSPGGEYSNQPQHF.

The table lists this clonotype with many counts. The chain joins TRBV11-1 to TRBJ1-1, with D unresolved. Germline CDR1 and CDR2: SGHAT and FQDESV (reference sequence). The CDR3 runs 15 residues. Trimming removed 1 base from V and 4 bases from J, with 13 bases in between. The CDR3 reads CASSLVGHLATEAFF. In nucleotides, the CDR3 is TGTGCCAGCAGCTTAGTTGGGCATCTGGCCACTGAAGCTTTCTTT.

In this sample, this clonotype turned up many times. The V and J genes are TRBV7-3 and TRBJ2-2; TRBD1 matches 7 bases. The CDR3 runs 16 residues. Germline V lookup: CDR1 SGHTA, CDR2 FQGTGA. Trimming cost V 1 base and J 6 bases; bases outside gene matches: 8. The CDR3 sequence: CASSLSWTGRSGELFF. The CDR3 bases are TGTGCCAGCAGCTTAAGTTGGACAGGAAGGTCCGGGGAGCTGTTTTTT.

The J gene is TRBJ1-2, the V gene TRBV28; D is undetermined. Germline V CDR1 and CDR2: MDHEN, SYDVKM. The CDR3 covers 13 residues. With 8 bases removed from V and 6 bases from J, the gap between germline ends came to 16 bases. CDR3 amino acids: CASLHRRNDGYTF. CDR3 nucleotide sequence: TGTGCCAGCCTACATCGCAGGAATGATGGCTACACCTTC.